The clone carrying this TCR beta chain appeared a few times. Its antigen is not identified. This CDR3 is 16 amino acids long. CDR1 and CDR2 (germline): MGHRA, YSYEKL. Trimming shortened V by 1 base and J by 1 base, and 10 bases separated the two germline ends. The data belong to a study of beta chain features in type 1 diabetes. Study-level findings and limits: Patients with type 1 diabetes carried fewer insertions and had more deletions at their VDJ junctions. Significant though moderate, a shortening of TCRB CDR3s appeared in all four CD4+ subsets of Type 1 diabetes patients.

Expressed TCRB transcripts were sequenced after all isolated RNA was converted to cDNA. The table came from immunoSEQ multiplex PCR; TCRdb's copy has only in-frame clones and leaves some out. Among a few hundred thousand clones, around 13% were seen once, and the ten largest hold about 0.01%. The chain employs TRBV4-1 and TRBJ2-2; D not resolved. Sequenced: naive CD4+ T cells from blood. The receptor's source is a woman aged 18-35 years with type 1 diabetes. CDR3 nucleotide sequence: TGCGCCAGCAGCCAAGTCGGAACGGGGAACACCGGGGAGCTGTTTTTT. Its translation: CASSQVGTGNTGELFF.